There are many counts of the clone carrying this T cell receptor beta chain. Its cognate antigen is unknown. This sample was included in a study of breast tumors, draining lymph nodes, adjacent tissues. TCRdb re-derived calls from the multiplex PCR reads in MiXCR, one entry per CDR3 protein. The sample has about 200,000 distinct CDR3 sequences, less than 45% seen once. Axillary draining lymph nodes of breast cancer patients supplied the node samples. Study results and caveats: Luminal-like breast cancer showed significantly greater tumor-nontumor repertoire similarity than basal-like breast cancer did. Tumor T cell lymph node origin was a supported hypothesis, not proven.

The sequence derives from a female donor with breast cancer. Some clones in this sample may be carry-over from other donors' samples. The sample comprised axillary lymph node tissue.

The CDR3 nucleotides are TGTGCCAGCAGTTACGAACGGCTCCAGGGCTACACCTTC. Translation gives CASSYERLQGYTF. This chain uses TRBV6-5 with TRBJ1-2, with no clear D. Germline V gene lookup returns CDR1 MNHEY and CDR2 SVGAGI. Trimming left V 2 bases short and J 8 bases short, with 12 bases between. The CDR3 loop spans 13 amino acids.